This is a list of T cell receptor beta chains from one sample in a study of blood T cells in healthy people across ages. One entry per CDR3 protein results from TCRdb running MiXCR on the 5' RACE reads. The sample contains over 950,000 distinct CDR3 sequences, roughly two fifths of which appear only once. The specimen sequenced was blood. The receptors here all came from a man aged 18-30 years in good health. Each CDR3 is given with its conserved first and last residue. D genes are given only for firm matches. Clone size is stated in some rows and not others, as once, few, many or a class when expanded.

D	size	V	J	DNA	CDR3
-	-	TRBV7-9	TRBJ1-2	TGTGCCAGCAGCTACATTGGAAACTATGGCTACACCTTC	CASSYIGNYGYTF
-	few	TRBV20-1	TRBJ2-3	TGCAGTGCTAGAGATATTAGGGGAACCCCAGATACGCAGTATTTT	CSARDIRGTPDTQYF
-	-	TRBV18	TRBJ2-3	TGTGCCAGCTCACCCACCACGGGCCAAGCCCATACGCAGTATTTT	CASSPTTGQAHTQYF
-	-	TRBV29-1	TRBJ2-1	TGCAGCGGCGACAGATACAATGAGCAGTTCTTC	CSGDRYNEQFF
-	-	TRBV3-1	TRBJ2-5	TGTGCCAGTCATAGCACTTACCAAGAGACCCAGTACTTC	CASHSTYQETQYF
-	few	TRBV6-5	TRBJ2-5	TGTGCCAGCAGTTACTCGGCTGCCAGGGAGACCCAGTACTTC	CASSYSAARETQYF
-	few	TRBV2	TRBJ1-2	TGTGCCAGCAGGGGACGGCTCTATGGCTACACCTTC	CASRGRLYGYTF
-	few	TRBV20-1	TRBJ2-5	TGCAGTGCTCATGTGGGGTACCAAGAGACCCAGTACTTC	CSAHVGYQETQYF
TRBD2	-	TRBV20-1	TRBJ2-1	TGCAGTGCAAGGGCTAGCGGGGGTAATGAGCAGTTCTTC	CSARASGGNEQFF
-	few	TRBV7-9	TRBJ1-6	TGTGCCAGCAGCTTCACAGGGTCGGATTCACCCCTCCACTTT	CASSFTGSDSPLHF
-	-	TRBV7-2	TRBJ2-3	TGTGCCGGCACCCTTACACCGGGGTTGAGCACAGATACGCAGTATTTT	CAGTLTPGLSTDTQYF
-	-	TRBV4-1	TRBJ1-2	TGCGCCAGCAGCCCGCCTGGGGGGACCCACTATGGCTACACCTTC	CASSPPGGTHYGYTF
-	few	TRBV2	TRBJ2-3	TGTGCCAGCAGTCGGCTCGTGATCACAGATACGCAGTATTTT	CASSRLVITDTQYF
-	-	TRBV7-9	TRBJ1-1	TGTGCCAGCGGCCTAGGGGAGATCGGTGAAGCTTTCTTT	CASGLGEIGEAFF
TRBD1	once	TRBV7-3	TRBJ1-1	TGTGCCAGCAGCCGCGACAGGGCGGAAGAAGCTTTCTTT	CASSRDRAEEAFF
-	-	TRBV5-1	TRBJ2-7	TGCGCCAGCAGCTTGGCCGGCTCTCTCTACGAGCAGTACTTC	CASSLAGSLYEQYF
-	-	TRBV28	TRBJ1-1	TGTGCCAGCATGAGCCTACTTAACACTGAAGCTTTCTTT	CASMSLLNTEAFF
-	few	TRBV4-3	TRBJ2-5	TGCGCCAGCAGCCAAAGGGTCCAAGAGACCCAGTACTTC	CASSQRVQETQYF
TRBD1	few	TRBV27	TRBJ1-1	TGTGCCAGCAGTGACAGGGGGATCACTGAAGCTTTCTTT	CASSDRGITEAFF
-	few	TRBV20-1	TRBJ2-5	TGCAGTGCTAGAGATGTTGAACTGGAGACCCAGTACTTC	CSARDVELETQYF
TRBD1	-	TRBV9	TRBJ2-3	TGTGCCAGCAGCCCTTGGGGCGACAGGGAGGATACGCAGTATTTT	CASSPWGDREDTQYF
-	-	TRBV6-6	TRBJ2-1	TGTGCCAGCACCGGCGGGGCGGGTGAGCAGTTCTTC	CASTGGAGEQFF
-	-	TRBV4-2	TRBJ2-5	TGTGCCAGCAGCCAAGGACAGATCCAAGAGACCCAGTACTTC	CASSQGQIQETQYF
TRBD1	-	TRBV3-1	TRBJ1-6	TGTGCCAGCACCCCGGGACAGACTAAGTCACCCCTCCACTTT	CASTPGQTKSPLHF
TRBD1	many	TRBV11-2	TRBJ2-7	TGTGCCAGCAGCTTCCGGGACAGCTCCTACGAGCAGTACTTC	CASSFRDSSYEQYF
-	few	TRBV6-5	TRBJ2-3	TGTGCCAGCAGTTACACATCTATGGCGGATACGCAGTATTTT	CASSYTSMADTQYF
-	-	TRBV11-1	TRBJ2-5	TGTGCCAGCAGCTCCCCAGTTACATCCCGCTCATTCGATCCCGTCCCCCCATTCAATGAGCAGTACTTC	CASSSPVTSRSFDPVPPFNEQYF
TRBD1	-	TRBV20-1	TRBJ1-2	TGCAGTGCTCCCAATACGGGACAGGGGTACTATGGCTACACCTTC	CSAPNTGQGYYGYTF
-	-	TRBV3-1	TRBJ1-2	TGTGCCAGCAGCCAAGATTACGGGTCCTATGGCTACACCTTC	CASSQDYGSYGYTF
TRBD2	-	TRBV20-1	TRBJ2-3	TGCAGTGCGTTAGCGGGGGGGCCCGCAGATACGCAGTATTTT	CSALAGGPADTQYF
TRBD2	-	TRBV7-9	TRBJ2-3	TGTGCCAGCAGCCCGGAGACTAGCCGGGATACGCAGTATTTT	CASSPETSRDTQYF
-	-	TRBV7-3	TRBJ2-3	TGTGCCAGCAGCACTGGACTCAGGGGATCAGATACGCAGTATTTT	CASSTGLRGSDTQYF
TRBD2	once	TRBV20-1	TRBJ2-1	TGCAGTGCTAGAGATCAACAGCGGGGGGACAATGAGCAGTTCTTC	CSARDQQRGDNEQFF
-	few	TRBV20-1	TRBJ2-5	TGCAGTGCTAGAGGAACAGCAGAAGAAGTAATCGACTGGTACCAAGAGACCCAGTACTTC	CSARGTAEEVIDWYQETQYF
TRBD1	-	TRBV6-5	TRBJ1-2	TGTGCCAGCAGTGACTCCGGGACAGGGCGACCCTATGGCTACACCTTC	CASSDSGTGRPYGYTF
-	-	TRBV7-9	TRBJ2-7	TGTGCCAGCAGCTCCCTAAAAGGATCGTTCTACAATGAGCAGTACTTC	CASSSLKGSFYNEQYF
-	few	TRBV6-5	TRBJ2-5	TGTGCCAGCAGTTCCCCGGGGACGCAAGAGACCCAGTACTTC	CASSSPGTQETQYF
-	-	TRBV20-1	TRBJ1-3	TGCAGTGCTAGAGATTCGGGGGGAGGAAACACCATATATTTT	CSARDSGGGNTIYF
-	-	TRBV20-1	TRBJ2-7	TGCAGTGCTAGCGACGCGGGGAAATACAATGAGCAGTACTTC	CSASDAGKYNEQYF
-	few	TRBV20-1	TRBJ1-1	TGCAGTGCTAGCCCCACTCTGAACACTGAAGCTTTCTTT	CSASPTLNTEAFF
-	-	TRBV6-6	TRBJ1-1	TGTGCCAGCAGTTACGAGGGGACCAACACTGAAGCTTTCTTT	CASSYEGTNTEAFF
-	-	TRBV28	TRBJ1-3	TGTGCCAGCAGCGGGTCCAGGGCTGGAAACACCATATATTTT	CASSGSRAGNTIYF
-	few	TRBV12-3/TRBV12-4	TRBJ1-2	TGTGCCAGCAGGCCTGCGGGATTCGCTAGGAACTATGGCTACACCTTC	CASRPAGFARNYGYTF
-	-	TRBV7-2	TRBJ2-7	TGTGCCAGCAGCTTACGAGTAGTGGGGGTCTACGAGCAGTACTTC	CASSLRVVGVYEQYF
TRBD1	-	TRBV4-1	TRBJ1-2	TGCGCCGGCAGCCAGCAATTCCCGACCCAGGGGGCGTATGGCTACACCTTC	CAGSQQFPTQGAYGYTF
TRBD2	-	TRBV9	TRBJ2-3	TGTGCCAGCAGCCCTCAACTAGCGGGGACCACAGATACGCAGTATTTT	CASSPQLAGTTDTQYF
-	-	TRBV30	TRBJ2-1	TGTGCCTGGAGATCTCCGGGTGGCGCGGTTGAGCAGTTCTTC	CAWRSPGGAVEQFF
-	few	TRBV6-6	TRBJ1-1	TGTGCCAGCAGTTACACCGGGGAGAACACTGAAGCTTTCTTT	CASSYTGENTEAFF
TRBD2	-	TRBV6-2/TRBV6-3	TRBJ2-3	TGTGCCAGCAGTTCAACCAGCGGGGGCCGCACAGATACGCAGTATTTT	CASSSTSGGRTDTQYF
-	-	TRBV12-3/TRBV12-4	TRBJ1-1	TGTGCCAGCAGTGTAATGCAGAGCACTGAAGCTTTCTTT	CASSVMQSTEAFF
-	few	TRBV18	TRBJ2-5	TGTGCCAGCTCCACCTCAAACCAAGAGACCCAGTACTTC	CASSTSNQETQYF
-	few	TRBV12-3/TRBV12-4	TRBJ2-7	TGTGCCAGCAGCTTAAGGCTAGTCTACGAGCAGTACTTC	CASSLRLVYEQYF
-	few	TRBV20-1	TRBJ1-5	TGCAGTGCTAGATTCTATAGCAATCAGCCCCAGCATTTT	CSARFYSNQPQHF
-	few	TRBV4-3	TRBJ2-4	TGCGCCAGCAGCCAAGAACGGGTTGCCAAAAACATTCAGTACTTC	CASSQERVAKNIQYF
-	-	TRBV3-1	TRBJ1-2	TGTGCCAGCAGCCAACCCTCCTCTAACTATGGCTACACCTTC	CASSQPSSNYGYTF
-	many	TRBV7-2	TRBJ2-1	TGTGCCAGCAGTTTTACCTACAATGAGCAGTTCTTC	CASSFTYNEQFF
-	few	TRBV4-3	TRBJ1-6	TGCGCCAGCAGCCCCTGGACTGAGGATTCACCCCTCCACTTT	CASSPWTEDSPLHF
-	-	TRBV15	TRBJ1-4	TGTGCCACCAGCAGAGTCCTTCAGGACATCTATGAAAAACTGTTTTTT	CATSRVLQDIYEKLFF